Below, 30 T cell receptor beta chains from the same sample are listed, as sequenced in a study of T cell repertoires in cytomegalovirus infection. TCRdb re-derived calls from the reads in MiXCR, one entry per CDR3 protein. The repertoire includes approximately 910,000 distinct CDR3 sequences, around 30% of them detected once, and about an eighth sits in the top ten. These TCRs are of unknown antigen specificity. The sequences come from cultured CD8+ T cells from PBMCs, collected from culture after CMV antigen stimulation. Every receptor here comes from a human donor in good health (CMV status not recorded). Some clones in this sample may be carry-over from other donors' samples.

This clonotype was seen a few times. The chain has TRBV29-1 and TRBJ1-2; the D gene is possibly TRBD1 (6 bases). Per germline, CDR1 SQVTM and CDR2 ANQGSEA. V lost 3 bases and J lost 6, with 11 bases in between. This CDR3 contains 12 residues. CDR3 DNA sequence: TGCAGCGTTGACACAGGGTGGAATGGCTACACCTTC. Amino acids: CSVDTGWNGYTF.

The chain uses TRBV12-3 or TRBV12-4 and TRBJ2-2; D not resolved. The germline V and J ends were trimmed by 2 bases and 3 bases, with 10 bases remaining between them. The CDR3 sequence is 15 residues long. The CDR3 region is CASSLPRGYTGELFF. CDR3 bases: TGTGCCAGCAGTTTACCCAGAGGATACACCGGGGAGCTGTTTTTT.

This clonotype has only a few counts. The genes are TRBV25-1 and TRBJ2-3, with 8 bases aligning to TRBD1. CDR1 MGHDK and CDR2 SYGVNS come from the germline V gene. The CDR3 loop spans 16 amino acids. The J segment lost 0 bases and the V segment lost 3 bases, leaving 5 bases of the junction unmatched. The CDR3 nucleotides read TGTGCCAGCAGTGACGGACAGGGCATGAGCACAGATACGCAGTATTTT. The encoded protein is CASSDGQGMSTDTQYF.

Turning to this clonotype: One end of the junction is discordant with germline, which a read error may explain. This chain links TRBV4-1 with TRBJ2-1; 12 nucleotides match TRBD2. This CDR3 is 18 amino acids long. Germline loops: CDR1 MGHRA, CDR2 YSYEKL. CDR3 in amino acids: CTSSQEGGLAGSYNEQFF. The CDR3 DNA is TGCACCAGCAGCCAAGAAGGGGGACTAGCGGGCTCCTACAATGAGCAGTTCTTC.

The table lists this clonotype with many counts. The V gene is TRBV7-6, the J gene TRBJ2-3, with TRBD2 matching 12 bases. This CDR3 region has 16 residues. Germline-derived CDR1 and CDR2 are SGHVS and FNYEAQ. The V and J ends lost 5 bases and 4 bases, in that order; junction bases with no gene match: 7. The CDR3 protein is CASSPRRLAGADTQYF. The CDR3 nucleotides are TGTGCCAGCAGCCCTCGACGACTAGCGGGGGCAGATACGCAGTATTTT. Supplemented by reference TRBV7-6 and TRBJ2-3, the full variable domain reads GAGVSQSPRYKVTKRGQDVALRCDPISGHVSLYWYRQALGQGPEFLTYFNYEAQQDKSGLPNDRFSAERPEGSISTLTIQRTEQRDSAMYRCASSPRRLAGADTQYFGPGTRLTVL.

The chain links TRBV3-1 to TRBJ1-5; D is uncertain. Germline CDR1 is LGHDT and CDR2 is YNNKEL (reference sequence). V was clipped by 0 bases and J by 2 bases, with 11 bases between them. The CDR3 consists of 16 residues. CDR3 coding DNA: TGTGCCAGCAGCCAAGAAGGATTCCCGGGCAATCAGCCCCAGCATTTT. This translates into CASSQEGFPGNQPQHF. The complete variable domain, with remaining parts taken from reference TRBV3-1 and TRBJ1-5, reads DTAVSQTPKYLVTQMGNDKSIKCEQNLGHDTMYWYKQDSKKFLKIMFSYNNKELIINETVPNRFSPKSPDKAHLNLHINSLELGDSAVYFCASSQEGFPGNQPQHFGDGTRLSIL.

This sequence joins TRBV7-8 and TRBJ1-2; 9 bases match TRBD1. Germline V CDR1 and CDR2: SGHVS, FQNEAQ. The CDR3 extends over 15 amino acids. V lost 5 bases, J lost 4 bases, and 8 bases stayed unmatched. The CDR3 is CASSRGTGSSYGYTF. CDR3 DNA: TGTGCCAGCAGCCGCGGGACAGGGAGTAGCTATGGCTACACCTTC.

In this sample, this clonotype turned up once. V is TRBV27 and J is TRBJ2-3, with D hard to call. Between the trimmed V and J ends, which lost 10 bases and 1 base, there was a span of 15 bases. Looked up from germline, CDR1 is MNHEY and CDR2 is SMNVEV (reference sequence). CDR3 length: 14 amino acids. The CDR3 here is CATQFGRGTDTQYF. Here the CDR3 DNA reads TGTGCCACCCAGTTTGGACGGGGCACAGATACGCAGTATTTT.

The CDR3 coding sequence is TGTGCCAGTAGTATAGAGTGGACAGGGGGCCACCTTAGCAATCAGCCCCAGCATTTT. This sequence encodes CASSIEWTGGHLSNQPQHF. The chain carries TRBV19 and TRBJ1-5; the match to TRBD1 covers 11 bases. Germline loops: CDR1 LNHDA, CDR2 SQIVND (reference sequence). This CDR3 spans 19 amino acids. J gave up 0 bases and V 0 bases, and 7 bases lay outside the gene matches.

This clonotype has ten or more counts. The genes are TRBV4-3 and TRBJ2-6; the match to TRBD1 covers 7 bases. Germline-derived CDR1 and CDR2 are LGHNA and YSLEER. V lost 4 bases and J lost 0; bases outside the gene matches: 12. The CDR3 has 19 residues. The CDR3 sequence is CASSPLAGTVSSGANVLTF. In DNA, the CDR3 is TGCGCCAGCAGCCCTCTCGCCGGGACAGTTAGCTCTGGGGCCAACGTCCTGACTTTC.

The rearrangement links TRBV3-1 to TRBJ2-3; no clear D gene. The ends were cut back, 4 bases at V and 14 bases at J, with 7 bases in the middle. Germline CDR1 LGHDT, CDR2 YNNKEL (reference sequence). This CDR3 spans 9 amino acids. The CDR3 loop is CASSPPLYF. CDR3 DNA sequence: TGTGCCAGCAGCCCCCCACTGTATTTT.

V is TRBV12-3 or TRBV12-4 and J is TRBJ2-5; TRBD1 might be the D (5 bases). V was shortened by 4 bases and J by 1 base, with 10 bases between the two germline ends. This CDR3 has 14 amino acids. The CDR3 spells CASSSTGPQETQYF. The CDR3 DNA reads TGTGCCAGCAGTTCCACAGGACCCCAAGAGACCCAGTACTTC.

In the case of this clonotype: A much larger clone lies a single base off, so this may be a read error. The CDR3 spells CTSSLGTGSFTEAFF. CDR3 DNA: TGTACCAGCAGCCTCGGGACAGGGTCCTTCACTGAAGCTTTCTTT. The rearrangement links TRBV7-2 to TRBJ1-1, with TRBD1 matching 9 bases. V dropped 5 bases and J dropped 4; count of bases not matched to a gene: 8. Per germline, CDR1 SGHTA and CDR2 FQGNSA. CDR3 length: 15 amino acids.

The chain links TRBV7-9 to TRBJ2-7, with D perhaps given as TRBD1 or TRBD2 (5 bases each). Between the trimmed V and J ends, which lost 5 bases and 0 bases, there was a span of 17 bases. The CDR3 is 16 residues long. In germline, CDR1 is SEHNR, CDR2 FQNEAQ (reference sequence). CDR3 in amino acids: CASSARWGRNSYEQYF. The CDR3 region has the DNA TGTGCCAGCAGCGCCCGCTGGGGGAGAAACTCCTACGAGCAGTACTTC.

The CDR3 DNA follows: TGTGCCAGCAGCGAGGCAGGGGGAGAAGAGCAGTACTTC. Its protein product is CASSEAGGEEQYF. This chain joins TRBV9 and TRBJ2-7; 7 bases align to TRBD1. This CDR3 region has 13 residues. Looked up from germline, CDR1 is SGDLS and CDR2 is YYNGEE. Germline trimming cut 3 bases from V and 7 bases from J; bases unmatched to any gene: 7.

The chain has TRBV5-4 and TRBJ2-5, with D perhaps TRBD1 (5 bases). The ends were cut back, 4 bases at V and 0 bases at J, with 16 bases in the middle. This CDR3 region has 16 residues. In germline, CDR1 is SGHNT, CDR2 YYREEE (reference sequence). As DNA, the CDR3 is TGTGCCAGCAGCCCGCCCGAGAAGGGGTACCAAGAGACCCAGTACTTC. This sequence encodes CASSPPEKGYQETQYF.

This clonotype was seen only a few times. The rearrangement links TRBV27 to TRBJ1-4; D gene uncertain. Germline CDR1 reads MNHEY; CDR2 reads SMNVEV (reference sequence). The CDR3 totals 14 residues. Trimming stripped 3 bases from V and 7 bases from J, with 12 bases between. The CDR3 nucleotides are TGTGCCAGCAGTTTTAATAGGGAGACTGAAAAACTGTTTTTT. This translates into CASSFNRETEKLFF.

About this clonotype itself: One end of the junction does not line up with germline, which may come from a read error. The chain links TRBV20-1 to TRBJ1-1; 8 bases fit TRBD1. The germline gives CDR1 DFQATT, CDR2 SNEGSKA (reference sequence). This CDR3 comprises 14 residues. The CDR3 DNA reads TGCAGTGCTTTCCCCAGGGGGCTAAACACTGAAACTTTCTTT. It translates to CSAFPRGLNTETFF.

This clonotype was found a few times. The chain employs TRBV6-5 and TRBJ1-6; possible D gene TRBD1, 5 bases. CDR1 MNHEY and CDR2 SVGAGI come from the germline V gene. V lost 4 bases and J 0 bases, leaving 34 bases between the germline ends. CDR3 size: 24 residues. The CDR3 bases are TGTGCCAGCAGTTTGGCCTCGGGAATATCGGACACCAAATACACTAACTCCTATAATTCACCCCTCCACTTT. It yields the protein CASSLASGISDTKYTNSYNSPLHF.

This clonotype turned up a few times. The V and J genes are TRBV2 and TRBJ2-5; D is perhaps TRBD1 (5 bases). This CDR3 region has 15 residues. CDR1 and CDR2 from the germline V gene are SNHLY and FYNNEI. V was shortened by 3 bases and J by 2 bases, with 13 bases between the two germline ends. CDR3 coding DNA: TGTGCCAGCAGTGAGGGGCAGGTACTACAAGAGACCCAGTACTTC. Protein sequence: CASSEGQVLQETQYF.

This clonotype was seen a few times. The rearrangement uses TRBV27 and TRBJ2-2; D remains unclear. In germline, CDR1 is MNHEY, CDR2 SMNVEV (reference sequence). V was cut by 7 bases and J by 7 bases, with 7 bases left in between. This CDR3 is 11 amino acids long. The CDR3, as DNA: TGTGCCAGCACTTCCAACGGGGAGCTGTTTTTT. Encoded protein: CASTSNGELFF.

This clonotype came up a few times. The chain couples TRBV6-5 to TRBJ2-1; 11 nucleotides match TRBD1. Germline-derived CDR1 and CDR2 are MNHEY and SVGAGI. V lost 6 bases and J lost 7; bases outside the gene matches: 5. The CDR3 totals 14 residues. The CDR3 DNA reads as TGTGCCAGCAGGGGCGGGACAGGGGGTAATGAGCAGTTCTTC. Amino acid sequence: CASRGGTGGNEQFF.

This rearrangement joins TRBV28 to TRBJ2-7, with a weak D call TRBD1 (6 bases). CDR1 MDHEN and CDR2 SYDVKM come from the germline V gene. The CDR3 has 16 residues. The chain's CDR3 is CVSSLRDNPPLYEQYV. The CDR3 coding sequence is TGTGTCAGCAGTTTAAGGGACAACCCTCCCCTCTACGAGCAGTACGTC.

This clonotype was counted between two and nine times. This chain links TRBV4-1 with TRBJ2-7, with 7 nucleotides matching TRBD1. This CDR3 has 15 amino acids. Germline CDR1 reads MGHRA; CDR2 reads YSYEKL. Trimming at V came to 1 base and at J to 2 bases, leaving 5 bases not matched to a gene. CDR3 coding DNA: TGCGCCAGCAGCCAAGTATCGAGGGGGCCCTACGAGCAGTACTTC. This encodes CASSQVSRGPYEQYF.

The V gene is TRBV4-1, the J gene TRBJ2-3, with a weak D call TRBD2 (6 bases). The CDR3 is 18 residues long. The germline V gene encodes CDR1 MGHRA and CDR2 YSYEKL. V was shortened by 1 base and J by 0 bases, with 17 bases between the two germline ends. The CDR3 DNA is TGCGCCAGCAGCCAAGTGGCGGGGACCGTATTTAGCACAGATACGCAGTATTTT. It is translated as CASSQVAGTVFSTDTQYF.

This clonotype was observed many times. The chain carries TRBV7-2 and TRBJ2-4, with TRBD2 as a possible D gene (7 bases). The V end lost 4 bases, the J end lost 9 bases, and 13 bases lay between the germline ends. This CDR3 is 13 amino acids long. Germline values: CDR1 SGHTA, CDR2 FQGNSA. The CDR3 nucleotides read TGTGCCAGCAGCTCGAAAGGGGGGGGCATTCAGTACTTC. It yields the protein CASSSKGGGIQYF. The full variable domain, rest sourced from reference TRBV7-2 and TRBJ2-4, is GAGVSQSPSNKVTEKGKDVELRCDPISGHTALYWYRQSLGQGLEFLIYFQGNSAPDKSGLPSDRFSAERTGGSVSTLTIQRTQQEDSAVYLCASSSKGGGIQYFGAGTRLSVL.

This clonotype was counted once. The chain joins TRBV4-2 to TRBJ2-2; 8 nucleotides line up with TRBD2. The CDR3 contains 17 residues. The germline CDR1 and CDR2 sequences are LGHNA and YNFKEQ. The junction had 6 bases not matched to a gene; V was cut back by 0 bases and J by 3 bases. The CDR3 region is CASSQEKRGRYTGELFF. The CDR3 DNA sequence: TGTGCCAGCAGCCAAGAAAAGCGGGGGAGGTACACCGGGGAGCTGTTTTTT.

This clonotype was seen a handful of times. The chain uses TRBV5-1 and TRBJ2-3, with TRBD2 identical over 9 bases. Germline V gene data show CDR1 as SGHRS and CDR2 as YFSETQ. With V trimmed by 6 bases and J by 4 bases, 6 bases remained unmatched. This CDR3 has 14 residues. The CDR3 region is CASILGGGADTQYF. In DNA form, the CDR3 reads TGCGCCAGCATCCTTGGCGGGGGGGCAGATACGCAGTATTTT. Full variable domain (remainder filled in from reference TRBV5-1 and TRBJ2-3): KAGVTQTPRYLIKTRGQQVTLSCSPISGHRSVSWYQQTPGQGLQFLFEYFSETQRNKGNFPGRFSGRQFSNSRSEMNVSTLELGDSALYLCASILGGGADTQYFGPGTRLTVL.

This clonotype was seen a few times. V is TRBV7-6 and J is TRBJ1-5; maybe TRBD1 (6 bases). The CDR3 is made up of 16 amino acids. V dropped 1 base and J dropped 2 bases, with 12 bases sitting between them. Germline V gene sequence: CDR1 SGHVS, CDR2 FNYEAQ. The CDR3: CASSLGGGRGNQPQHF. The CDR3 coding sequence is TGTGCCAGCAGCTTAGGAGGGGGTCGGGGCAATCAGCCCCAGCATTTT.

This clonotype has more than one count but fewer than ten. The CDR3 region has the DNA TGTGCCAGCAGTCCGCCCCGCGGGGGTCAAGAGACCCAGTACTTC. Translating it yields CASSPPRGGQETQYF. V usage is TRBV27 and J usage is TRBJ2-5; 7 nucleotides match TRBD2. The length of the CDR3 is 15 residues. Germline values: CDR1 MNHEY, CDR2 SMNVEV (reference sequence). Unmatched junction bases numbered 8, after V lost 5 bases and J lost 2 bases.